This is a list of T cell receptor beta chains from one sample in a study of T cell responses to AZD1222 COVID-19 vaccine. The assay was immunoSEQ multiplex PCR, and TCRdb's table has in-frame clones only and misses some. The repertoire holds almost 35,000 clones, with around nine tenths as singletons. The source material was peripheral blood, sampled on day 0 of AZD1222 vaccination. The receptors come from an adult in good health. Both conserved end residues are part of each CDR3. Each record gives: D gene, V gene, J gene, clone size, CDR3 protein, CDR3 DNA. The D gene is left open where the match is weak. Clone size is given for some rows only: seen once, a few or many times, or a class if the clone is expanded.

NA	TRBV4-1	TRBJ2-7	once	CASSQGNYEQYF	TGCGCCAGCAGCCAGGGAAACTACGAGCAGTACTTC
NA	TRBV20-1	TRBJ2-6	NA	CSASSQSSSSGANVLTF	TGCAGTGCTAGTTCTCAAAGTTCTAGCTCTGGGGCCAACGTCCTGACTTTC
NA	TRBV5-1	TRBJ2-3	NA	CASSLDSPSTDTQYF	TGCGCCAGCAGCTTGGACTCTCCTAGCACAGATACGCAGTATTTT
NA	TRBV7-9	TRBJ2-7	NA	CASTLMRGRSSYEQYF	TGTGCCAGCACCTTAATGCGGGGCAGGAGCTCCTACGAGCAGTACTTC
TRBD2	TRBV5-1	TRBJ2-3	NA	CASSLEAGGGTDTQYF	TGCGCCAGCAGCTTGGAAGCGGGAGGGGGCACAGATACGCAGTATTTT
NA	TRBV28	TRBJ2-7	once	CASSFPNSYEQYF	TGTGCCAGCAGTTTCCCTAATTCCTACGAGCAGTACTTC
NA	TRBV11-2	TRBJ1-1	NA	CASSLKFGVSNTEAFF	TGTGCCAGCAGCTTAAAGTTTGGGGTATCAAACACTGAAGCTTTCTTT
NA	TRBV6-5	TRBJ2-7	once	CASSQPGASYEQYF	TGTGCCAGCAGTCAGCCAGGGGCTAGCTACGAGCAGTACTTC
TRBD2	TRBV4-1	TRBJ2-7	few	CASSQSSGFAYEQYF	TGCGCCAGCAGCCAATCTAGCGGGTTTGCCTACGAGCAGTACTTC
NA	TRBV6-5	TRBJ2-2	NA	CASLRGNTGELFF	TGTGCCAGCCTTAGGGGTAACACCGGGGAGCTGTTTTTT
TRBD1	TRBV10-1	TRBJ2-7	NA	CASSETPGQGDEQYF	TGCGCCAGCAGTGAGACCCCTGGACAGGGGGACGAGCAGTACTTC
TRBD1	TRBV6-4	TRBJ1-2	NA	CASSPTGDYGYTF	TGTGCCAGCAGCCCGACAGGGGACTATGGCTACACCTTC
NA	TRBV20-1	TRBJ2-3	NA	CSARVGDTQYF	TGCAGTGCTAGAGTGGGGGATACGCAGTATTTT
NA	TRBV7-2	TRBJ2-7	once	CASSFYQGYEQYF	TGTGCCAGCAGCTTTTACCAGGGCTACGAGCAGTACTTC
TRBD1	TRBV29-1	TRBJ1-2	NA	CSVPLGPGQGRYGYTF	TGCAGCGTCCCTCTGGGACCAGGACAGGGGAGGTATGGCTACACCTTC
NA	TRBV9	TRBJ1-4	few	CASSAGLINEKLFF	TGTGCCAGCAGCGCGGGACTCATCAATGAAAAACTGTTTTTT
TRBD1	TRBV2	TRBJ2-3	NA	CASSQTGADTQYF	TGTGCCAGCAGCCAAACAGGGGCCGATACGCAGTATTTT
NA	TRBV20-1	TRBJ1-4	NA	CSASWGSNNEKLFF	TGCAGTGCTAGTTGGGGCAGCAATAATGAAAAACTGTTTTTT
NA	TRBV13	TRBJ2-7	few	CASSLDGGDEQYF	TGTGCCAGCAGCTTAGACGGAGGGGACGAGCAGTACTTC
NA	TRBV7-9	TRBJ2-2	NA	CASSRGGAGNTGELFF	TGTGCCAGCAGCCGAGGAGGGGCAGGGAACACCGGGGAGCTGTTTTTT
TRBD2	TRBV5-1	TRBJ2-7	NA	CASSLGLAGGWYEQYF	TGCGCCAGCAGCTTGGGACTAGCGGGGGGTTGGTACGAGCAGTACTTC
NA	TRBV10-2	TRBJ2-1	NA	CASSYNEQFF	TGCGCCAGCTCCTACAATGAGCAGTTCTTC
NA	TRBV27	TRBJ2-1	NA	CASTEMAGAGEQFF	TGTGCCAGCACCGAAATGGCAGGGGCCGGTGAGCAGTTCTTC
NA	TRBV14	TRBJ1-2	NA	CASSQGAGYYGYTF	TGTGCCAGCAGCCAAGGTGCGGGTTACTATGGCTACACCTTC
TRBD1	TRBV7-2	TRBJ1-5	NA	CASSSRQGRDNQPQHF	TGTGCCAGCAGCTCACGACAGGGTCGGGACAATCAGCCCCAGCATTTT
NA	TRBV7-6	TRBJ2-2	NA	CASSLFASNTGELFF	TGTGCCAGCAGCCTCTTTGCCTCGAACACCGGGGAGCTGTTTTTT
NA	TRBV10-2	TRBJ1-5	NA	CASSESVYQPQHF	TGCGCCAGCAGTGAGTCGGTCTATCAGCCCCAGCATTTT
NA	TRBV4-3	TRBJ2-7	NA	CASSQVPAYEQYF	TGCGCCAGCAGCCAAGTTCCGGCCTACGAGCAGTACTTC
TRBD1	TRBV11-2	TRBJ1-4	NA	CASSLSTGGVYEKLFF	TGTGCCAGCAGCTTATCGACAGGGGGCGTTTATGAAAAACTGTTTTTT
NA	TRBV5-1	TRBJ2-2	NA	CASSPSIGVLGGELFF	TGCGCCAGCAGCCCCTCCATCGGGGTTCTTGGCGGGGAGCTGTTTTTT
NA	TRBV14	TRBJ1-2	NA	CASSQPGLLRGNGYTF	TGTGCCAGCAGCCAACCGGGACTCCTGAGGGGTAATGGCTACACCTTC
TRBD1	TRBV9	TRBJ2-1	NA	CASSDDRGLGNEQFF	TGTGCCAGCAGCGACGACAGGGGGCTTGGTAATGAGCAGTTCTTC
NA	TRBV6-2/TRBV6-3	TRBJ2-4	NA	CASSSIPTGKNIQYF	TGTGCCAGCAGTTCTATTCCTACGGGCAAAAACATTCAGTACTTC
NA	TRBV10-1	TRBJ2-7	NA	CASSEWRGRYEQYF	TGCGCCAGCAGTGAGTGGCGGGGCCGCTACGAGCAGTACTTC
TRBD2	TRBV27	TRBJ2-7	NA	CASSFTPPGASGSYEQYF	TGTGCCAGCAGTTTCACTCCTCCGGGGGCTAGCGGGTCCTACGAGCAGTACTTC
NA	TRBV6-2/TRBV6-3	TRBJ2-7	NA	CASSNLVGNEQYF	TGTGCCAGCAGTAACCTGGTGGGGAACGAGCAGTACTTC
NA	TRBV4-2	TRBJ2-1	NA	CASSQGGNNEQFF	TGTGCCAGCAGCCAAGGGGGGAACAATGAGCAGTTCTTC
NA	TRBV19	TRBJ2-1	NA	CASSISLLTGAEQFF	TGTGCCAGTAGTATAAGTTTACTCACGGGGGCGGAGCAGTTCTTC
TRBD2	TRBV19	TRBJ2-5	NA	CGLTSGKETQYF	TGTGGCCTGACTAGCGGGAAAGAGACCCAGTACTTC
TRBD1	TRBV28	TRBJ2-7	NA	CASSWTGVNEQYF	TGTGCCAGTTCCTGGACAGGGGTAAACGAGCAGTACTTC
NA	TRBV3-1/TRBV3-2	TRBJ2-1	NA	CASSQDPADGPRGEQFF	TGTGCCAGCAGCCAAGATCCGGCTGACGGGCCTAGAGGTGAGCAGTTCTTC
TRBD1	TRBV7-8	TRBJ1-4	NA	CASSPTGTNEKLFF	TGTGCCAGCAGCCCGACAGGGACTAATGAAAAACTGTTTTTT
NA	TRBV10-1	TRBJ1-1	NA	CASSSDRDTEAFF	TGCGCCAGCAGTTCAGACCGGGACACTGAAGCTTTCTTT
NA	TRBV3-1/TRBV3-2	TRBJ1-2	NA	CASSQLDGFYGYTF	TGTGCCAGCAGCCAACTGGACGGATTCTATGGCTACACCTTC
NA	TRBV7-9	TRBJ2-3	NA	CASSLDPGVNENTQYF	TGTGCCAGCAGCTTAGACCCGGGGGTTAACGAGAATACGCAGTATTTT
TRBD1	TRBV28	TRBJ2-2	NA	CASSPSDRANTGELFF	TGTGCCAGCAGCCCCTCGGACAGGGCAAACACCGGGGAGCTGTTTTTT
NA	TRBV4-1	TRBJ2-5	NA	CASSQEGARQETQYF	TGCGCCAGCAGCCAAGAGGGGGCGAGGCAAGAGACCCAGTACTTC
NA	TRBV7-6	TRBJ2-3	NA	CASSPPPLDTQYF	TGTGCCAGCAGCCCACCGCCGCTCGATACGCAGTATTTT
NA	TRBV2	TRBJ2-2	NA	CASRGTGELFF	TGTGCCAGCAGGGGCACCGGGGAGCTGTTTTTT
NA	TRBV6-5	TRBJ1-1	NA	CASQKSVGNTEAFF	TGTGCCAGCCAAAAATCAGTAGGGAACACTGAAGCTTTCTTT
NA	TRBV5-4	TRBJ1-4	NA	CASSLGGEANEKLFF	TGTGCCAGCAGCTTGGGTGGGGAGGCTAATGAAAAACTGTTTTTT
NA	TRBV19	TRBJ1-1	NA	CASSIQGLNTEAFF	TGTGCCAGTAGTATACAGGGGCTTAACACTGAAGCTTTCTTT
TRBD2	TRBV7-2	TRBJ2-7	few	CASSFGGLGNEQYF	TGTGCCAGCAGCTTCGGGGGGTTGGGGAACGAGCAGTACTTC
TRBD2	TRBV27	TRBJ2-3	NA	CASSLLTSGHSRDTQYF	TGTGCCAGCAGTTTACTTACTAGCGGGCATTCACGGGATACGCAGTATTTT
NA	TRBV5-1	TRBJ2-2	NA	CASSLVRASTGELFF	TGCGCCAGCAGCTTGGTACGGGCTAGCACCGGGGAGCTGTTTTTT
NA	TRBV12-3/TRBV12-4	TRBJ2-7	NA	CASSLVGFEQYF	TGTGCCAGCAGTTTGGTGGGATTCGAGCAGTACTTC
TRBD2	TRBV4-1	TRBJ2-7	NA	CASSQGTSGVYEQYF	TGCGCCAGCAGCCAAGGGACTAGCGGGGTCTACGAGCAGTACTTC